This TCR beta chain was recorded in a study of cytomegalovirus exposure and HLA in healthy donors. Study observations and caveats: Earlier findings revealed that most TCR beta V segments proved productive either about 87% or about 30% of the time. A later analysis linked a missense DCLRE1C variant to TCR beta V- and J-gene trimming. While the bulk of TCR sequences proved rare, some public TCRs turned up in many donors.

Healthy people donating bone marrow made up the donors. The CDR3 runs 17 residues. Germline values: CDR1 LNHNV, CDR2 YYDKDF (reference sequence). V was pared by 5 bases and J by 1 base, with 18 bases between. Concerning this clone: As yet, its antigen is unknown.

60 Vbeta and 13 Jbeta primers were used in PCR. The repertoire was sequenced with immunoSEQ multiplex PCR; TCRdb's copy has only in-frame clones and lacks some. The sample yields about 100,000 clones, roughly three quarters seen once. The TCR was taken from a woman between 50 and 59 years old in good health and CMV-seropositive. Sequencing was carried out using PBMCs. The chain is built from TRBV15 and TRBJ2-1, with D perhaps TRBD1 (6 bases). Written as DNA, the CDR3 is TGTGCCACCAGCGGCCCGACGGGACAAGCTTCCTACAATGAGCAGTTCTTC. This codes for CATSGPTGQASYNEQFF. Full variable domain (outside the CDR3, taken from reference TRBV15 and TRBJ2-1): DAMVIQNPRYQVTQFGKPVTLSCSQTLNHNVMYWYQQKSSQAPKLLFHYYDKDFNNEADTPDNFQSRRPNTSFCFLDIRSPGLGDTAMYLCATSGPTGQASYNEQFFGPGTRLTVL.